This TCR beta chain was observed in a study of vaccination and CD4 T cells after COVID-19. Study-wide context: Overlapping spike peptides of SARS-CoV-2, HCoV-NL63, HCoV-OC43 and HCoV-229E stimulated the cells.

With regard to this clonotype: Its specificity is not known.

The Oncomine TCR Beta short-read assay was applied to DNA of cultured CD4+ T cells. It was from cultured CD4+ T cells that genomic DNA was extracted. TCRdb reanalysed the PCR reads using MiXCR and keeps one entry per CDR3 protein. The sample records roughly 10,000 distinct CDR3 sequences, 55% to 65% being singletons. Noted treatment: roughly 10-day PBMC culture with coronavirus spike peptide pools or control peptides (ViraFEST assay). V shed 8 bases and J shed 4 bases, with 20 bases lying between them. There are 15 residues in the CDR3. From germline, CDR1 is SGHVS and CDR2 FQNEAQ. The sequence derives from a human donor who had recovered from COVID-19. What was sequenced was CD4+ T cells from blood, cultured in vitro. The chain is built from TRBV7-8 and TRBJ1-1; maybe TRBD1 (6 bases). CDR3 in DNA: TGTGCCAGCTCTAAACCCAGGGGATACAGCACTGAAGCTTTCTTT. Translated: CASSKPRGYSTEAFF.